These T cell receptor beta chains were read from a single sample in a study of response to subunit inactivated influenza vaccine. Each CDR3 protein is one row after TCRdb ran MiXCR on the RT-PCR reads. This table has roughly 710,000 distinct CDR3 sequences, approximately 14% appearing once. This specimen was PBMCs from blood, taken 14 to 15 days before vaccination. Receptors originate from a man between 45 and 60 years old who received an inactivated influenza vaccine. The CDR3 runs from the conserved cysteine through the conserved F or W. D genes are given only for firm matches. A clone size is listed for some rows: how often the clone was seen (once, few, many), or a class if it is expanded.

TRBJ2-5,TRBV11-2,-,TRBD2,TGTGCCAGCAGCCCTCGGGGTTTTAACGGGGGGTACCAAGAGACCCAGTACTTC,CASSPRGFNGGYQETQYF
TRBJ1-5,TRBV20-1,few,-,TGCAGTGCTAGACCCGGGGGGGCTATGGGCAATCAGCCCCAGCATTTT,CSARPGGAMGNQPQHF
TRBJ2-5,TRBV4-2,few,TRBD2,TGTGCCAGCAGCCAAGGGGGAAGTAGCGGGGTACAAGAGACCCAGTACTTC,CASSQGGSSGVQETQYF
TRBJ2-1,TRBV12-3/TRBV12-4,-,-,TGTGCCAGCTCCCAACTAGTTGACAATGAGCAGTTCTTC,CASSQLVDNEQFF
TRBJ2-3,TRBV29-1,-,TRBD1,TGCAGCGTTCTAGTGGGGACAGGGGTTGCAGATACGCAGTATTTT,CSVLVGTGVADTQYF
TRBJ1-2,TRBV29-1,-,TRBD1,TGCAGCGTTGCCGGACAGGGGAAGGGGATGTATGGCTACACCTTC,CSVAGQGKGMYGYTF
TRBJ2-7,TRBV5-1,few,-,TGCGCCAGCGACGGGGAAAGGGGGGGTTCCCCCGAGCAGTACTTC,CASDGERGGSPEQYF
TRBJ2-5,TRBV2,-,-,TGTGCCAGCAGTGCTATGCAGTTTTGGTTAGAGACCCAGTACTTC,CASSAMQFWLETQYF
TRBJ2-7,TRBV7-2,many,TRBD2,TGTGCCAGCAGCCTAGGACTAGGCCCCTACGAGCAGTACTTC,CASSLGLGPYEQYF
TRBJ1-1,TRBV28,many,TRBD1,TGTGCCAGCAGTTCGGCAGGGGGAAACACTGAAGCTTTCTTT,CASSSAGGNTEAFF
TRBJ2-2,TRBV7-2,-,-,TGTGCCAGCAGCTTAGTGGGGGGCGGGAGAAGCGGGGAGCTGTTTTTT,CASSLVGGGRSGELFF
TRBJ2-1,TRBV7-9,many,TRBD1,TGCGCCAGCAGCTTGGACAGGGCCTCCTACAATGAGCAGTTCTTC,CASSLDRASYNEQFF
TRBJ2-7,TRBV10-3,few,-,TGTGCCATCAGTGAGTTGGGCAGGGGAGTCGAGCAGTACTTC,CAISELGRGVEQYF
TRBJ1-2,TRBV7-9,few,-,TGTGCCAGCAGCCCCTCGGGCAGGGAAAACCTCTATGGCTACACCTTC,CASSPSGRENLYGYTF
TRBJ2-1,TRBV3-1,-,TRBD2,TGTGCCAGCAGCCAAGTCCCGGGACTAGCCAATGAGCAGTTCTTC,CASSQVPGLANEQFF
TRBJ2-7,TRBV4-2,many,TRBD2,TGTGCCAGCAGCCAAGAGGCCAGTTCATCCGGGAGGGCAGGAGAGCAGTACTTC,CASSQEASSSGRAGEQYF
TRBJ2-3,TRBV7-3,-,TRBD2,TGTGCCAGCAGACTAGCGGGACACACAGATACGCAGTATTTT,CASRLAGHTDTQYF
TRBJ2-5,TRBV5-1,-,TRBD2,TGCGCCAGCAGCTTCGGGGGGAATCGAGAGACCCAGTACTTC,CASSFGGNRETQYF
TRBJ2-7,TRBV20-1,few,-,TGCAGTGCGGGGCATACTAGTAATCGCTACGAGCAGTACTTC,CSAGHTSNRYEQYF
TRBJ2-1,TRBV6-4,many,TRBD2,TGTGCCAGCAGTCGCGTAGCGGGGTCCTACAATGAGCAGTTCTTC,CASSRVAGSYNEQFF
TRBJ2-7,TRBV7-8,-,-,TGTGCCAGCAGCTTATCATCGGGAAAGCAGTACTTC,CASSLSSGKQYF
TRBJ2-1,TRBV7-2,once,-,TGTGCCAGCAGCTTACGAGGAGTTGACAGCGGAGTGCAGTTCTTC,CASSLRGVDSGVQFF